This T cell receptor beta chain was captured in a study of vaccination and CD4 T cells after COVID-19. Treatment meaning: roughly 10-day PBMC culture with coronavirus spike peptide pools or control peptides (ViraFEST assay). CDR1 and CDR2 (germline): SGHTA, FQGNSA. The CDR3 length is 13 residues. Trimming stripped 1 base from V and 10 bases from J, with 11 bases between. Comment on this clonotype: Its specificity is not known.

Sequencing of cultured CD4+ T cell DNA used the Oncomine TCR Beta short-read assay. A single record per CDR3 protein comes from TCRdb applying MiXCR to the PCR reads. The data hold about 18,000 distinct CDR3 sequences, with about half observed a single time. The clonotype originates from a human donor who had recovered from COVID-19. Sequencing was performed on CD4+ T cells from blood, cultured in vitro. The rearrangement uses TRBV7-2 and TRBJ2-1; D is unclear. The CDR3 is CASSLGLDGEQFF. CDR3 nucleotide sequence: TGTGCCAGCAGCTTAGGGCTAGACGGCGAGCAGTTCTTC.